These 20 T cell receptor beta chains came from one sample sequenced in a study of CD8+CD57+ T cells in acquired aplastic anemia. Genomic DNA was employed as the template in profiling TCR beta VDJ and CDR3. Each CDR3 protein gets one entry after TCRdb re-called the reads with MiXCR. The sample has some 190,000 distinct CDR3 sequences; roughly half are singletons. Source material: sorted CD4+, CD8+, or CD8+CD57+ T cells (not recorded which) from PBMCs. Receptors originate from a human donor in good health.

A remark on this clonotype: In this CDR3 the conserved last residue, phenylalanine or tryptophan, is missing, so a read error is likely. The chain couples TRBV7-6 to TRBJ1-1, with 7 bases lining up with TRBD1. The germline V gene has CDR1 SGHVS and CDR2 FNYEAQ. Germline trimming cut 2 bases from V and 0 bases from J; bases unmatched to any gene: 9. CDR3 length: 17 amino acids. This CDR3 is CASSLYRGRYMNTEAFS. The DNA for the CDR3 is TGTGCCAGCAGCTTATACAGGGGCCGATATATGAACACTGAAGCTTTCTCT.

V gene TRBV25-1 combines with J gene TRBJ2-7; TRBD1 is a possible D gene (5 bases). The CDR3 is made up of 14 amino acids. Germline CDR1 is MGHDK and CDR2 is SYGVNS. The ends were cut back, 1 base at V and 0 bases at J, with 7 bases in the middle. The CDR3 DNA is TGTGCCAGCAGTGAATTTGGGGCCTCCTACGAGCAGTACTTC. Amino acid sequence: CASSEFGASYEQYF.

The chain has TRBV11-2 and TRBJ2-7, with D unclear. V lost 5 bases and J 6 bases, leaving 17 bases between the germline ends. This CDR3 contains 14 residues. CDR1 and CDR2 (germline): SGHAT, FQNNGV. The CDR3 DNA sequence: TGTGCCAGCAGCCGCAGTGACGGAATTGGCGAGCAGTACTTC. Its translation is CASSRSDGIGEQYF.

This clonotype was detected many times. The chain couples TRBV2 to TRBJ1-1, with D possibly matching TRBD1 (5 bases). The CDR3 length is 14 residues. CDR1 and CDR2 (germline): SNHLY, FYNNEI. V was clipped by 9 bases and J by 0 bases, with 14 bases between them. CDR3 bases: TGTGCCAGTCAGCTAAGGGGCATGAACACTGAAGCTTTCTTT. Translated: CASQLRGMNTEAFF.

The chain is built from TRBV7-3 and TRBJ1-5, with D possibly matching TRBD1 (5 bases). With 8 bases removed from V and 4 bases from J, the gap between germline ends came to 9 bases. CDR1 and CDR2 (germline): SGHTA, FQGTGA. The CDR3 is 12 residues long. CDR3 sequence: CASGGGNQPQHF. The DNA of the CDR3 is TGTGCCAGCGGGGGGGGAAATCAGCCCCAGCATTTT.

The table lists this clonotype with many counts. This chain connects TRBV11-1 to TRBJ1-6, with TRBD1 matching 8 bases. With V trimmed by 3 bases and J by 9 bases, 4 bases remained unmatched. Germline V CDR1 and CDR2: SGHAT, FQDESV (reference sequence). This CDR3 has 14 residues. The CDR3 here is CASSLTGVASPLHF. CDR3 nucleotide sequence: TGTGCCAGCAGCTTGACAGGGGTGGCTTCACCCCTCCACTTT.

CDR3 loop: CASSAPTSGKDEQYF. In DNA form, the CDR3 reads TGTGCCAGCAGCGCACCGACTAGCGGGAAGGACGAGCAGTACTTC. The genes are TRBV7-9 and TRBJ2-7; TRBD2 agrees at 11 bases. The trim removed 5 bases at V and 5 bases at J, leaving 8 bases unmatched. This CDR3 has 15 amino acids. Germline V gene sequence: CDR1 SEHNR, CDR2 FQNEAQ (reference sequence).

V and J are TRBV9 and TRBJ1-6, with 8 bases that match TRBD1. The CDR3 spans 15 residues. The germline V gene encodes CDR1 SGDLS and CDR2 YYNGEE. V was pared by 3 bases and J by 9 bases, with 8 bases of the junction left unmatched. The CDR3 DNA reads TGTGCCAGCAGCGCCTACGGGACAGGTGGTTCACCCCTCCACTTT. It codes for CASSAYGTGGSPLHF.

This clonotype was recorded many times. The CDR3 sequence is CASTVSSGSYRETQYF. Here the CDR3 DNA reads TGTGCCAGCACGGTGTCTAGCGGGAGCTATCGGGAGACCCAGTACTTC. The gene calls are TRBV6-6 and TRBJ2-5, with 10 nucleotides matching TRBD2. The CDR3 is 16 amino acids. The J segment lost 5 bases and the V segment lost 7 bases, leaving 13 bases of the junction unmatched. Looked up from germline, CDR1 is MNHNY and CDR2 is SVGAGI (reference sequence).

In this sample, this clonotype turned up once. The chain uses TRBV5-1 and TRBJ2-1; D unclear. The germline V and J ends were trimmed by 0 bases and 6 bases, with 4 bases remaining between them. This CDR3 spans 12 amino acids. Germline V lookup: CDR1 SGHRS, CDR2 YFSETQ. In DNA form, the CDR3 reads TGCGCCAGCAGCTTGGCCATCAATGAGCAGTTCTTC. The encoded protein is CASSLAINEQFF. Looking up the rest from reference TRBV5-1 and TRBJ2-1 gives the full variable domain: KAGVTQTPRYLIKTRGQQVTLSCSPISGHRSVSWYQQTPGQGLQFLFEYFSETQRNKGNFPGRFSGRQFSNSRSEMNVSTLELGDSALYLCASSLAINEQFFGPGTRLTVL.

This clonotype was seen repeatedly, ten times or more. This rearrangement joins TRBV20-1 to TRBJ1-6; D gene unclear. The V and J ends lost 6 bases and 14 bases respectively, with 20 bases between them. The germline CDR1 and CDR2 sequences are DFQATT and SNEGSKA (reference sequence). The CDR3 runs 13 residues. Here the CDR3 DNA reads TGCAGTGCCACCCACCCGACGGGCTCGTCCCTCCACTTT. This gives the protein CSATHPTGSSLHF.

The chain uses TRBV9 and TRBJ2-3; D call uncertain. This CDR3 contains 11 residues. V was pared by 4 bases and J by 3 bases, with 3 bases between. Per the germline V gene, CDR1 is SGDLS and CDR2 is YYNGEE. DNA for the CDR3: TGTGCCAGCAGCCCAACAGATACGCAGTATTTT. As protein: CASSPTDTQYF.

There are many counts of this clonotype. The chain combines TRBV20-1 with TRBJ1-5; maybe TRBD1 (6 bases). The ends were cut back, 3 bases at V and 6 bases at J, with 15 bases in the middle. The CDR3 totals 14 residues. Germline-derived CDR1 and CDR2 are DFQATT and SNEGSKA (reference sequence). This CDR3 is CSARASRGGQPQHF. The CDR3 DNA reads as TGCAGTGCTAGGGCGTCCAGGGGAGGTCAGCCCCAGCATTTT.

The table lists this clonotype with a count of one. The chain uses TRBV2 and TRBJ1-3, with D unresolved. Germline V gives CDR1 SNHLY, CDR2 FYNNEI. This CDR3 is built from 15 residues. V was shortened by 0 bases and J by 4 bases, with 10 bases between the two germline ends. CDR3 protein: CASSEASGPGNTIYF. In nucleotides, the CDR3 is TGTGCCAGCAGTGAAGCTTCGGGTCCCGGAAACACCATATATTTT. Together with reference TRBV2 and TRBJ1-3, the CDR3 gives the full variable domain: EPEVTQTPSHQVTQMGQEVILRCVPISNHLYFYWYRQILGQKVEFLVSFYNNEISEKSEIFDDQFSVERPDGSNFTLKIRSTKLEDSAMYFCASSEASGPGNTIYFGEGSWLTVV.

The CDR3 loop reads CSGSRNMGYNEQFF. The CDR3, as DNA: TGCAGCGGATCACGAAATATGGGGTACAATGAGCAGTTCTTC. The chain is built from TRBV29-1 and TRBJ2-1, with unresolved D. Germline V gives CDR1 SQVTM, CDR2 ANQGSEA. The CDR3 covers 14 residues. V was pared by 7 bases and J by 4 bases, with 17 bases between.

This clonotype occurred many times. The genes are TRBV19 and TRBJ2-2, with D perhaps matching TRBD1 or TRBD2 (5 bases each). Germline CDR1 and CDR2: LNHDA and SQIVND (reference sequence). V lost 6 bases and J lost 6, with 8 bases in between. The CDR3 sequence is 12 residues long. The CDR3 here is CASRRGAGELFF. The CDR3 DNA follows: TGTGCCAGTAGAAGAGGGGCCGGGGAGCTGTTTTTT. The variable domain in full, completed from reference TRBV19 and TRBJ2-2, reads DGGITQSPKYLFRKEGQNVTLSCEQNLNHDAMYWYRQDPGQGLRLIYYSQIVNDFQKGDIAEGYSVSREKKESFPLTVTSAQKNPTAFYLCASRRGAGELFFGEGSRLTVL.

J is TRBJ1-6 and V is TRBV19; 9 nucleotides agree with TRBD1. After removal of 3 bases from V and 10 bases from J, the junction contained 7 bases not matched to a gene. In germline, CDR1 is LNHDA, CDR2 SQIVND (reference sequence). The CDR3 runs to 15 residues. DNA for the CDR3: TGTGCCAGTAGTATGGGACAGGGACTTCACTCACCCCTCCACTTT. It codes for CASSMGQGLHSPLHF.

This clonotype was found once. The chain's CDR3 is CASSVGRGPNTGELFF. In DNA form, the CDR3 reads TGTGCCAGCAGCGTAGGCAGGGGCCCAAACACCGGGGAGCTGTTTTTT. The rearrangement links TRBV9 to TRBJ2-2, with TRBD1 as a possible D gene (6 bases). The germline V gene has CDR1 SGDLS and CDR2 YYNGEE. The CDR3 length is 16 residues. V was pared by 0 bases and J by 2 bases, with 11 bases between.

As concerns this clonotype: A much larger clone differs by one base, so this may be a read error. The gene calls are TRBV6-4 and TRBJ2-1; possibly TRBD1 for D (6 bases). From germline, CDR1 is MRHNA and CDR2 SNTAGT. The CDR3 is 14 amino acids. CDR3 protein: CASKGTISDNEQLF. The DNA for the CDR3 is TGTGCCAGTAAAGGGACAATCTCCGACAATGAGCAGCTCTTC.

This rearrangement joins TRBV7-9 to TRBJ1-6, with D hard to call. The CDR3 totals 12 residues. V shed 8 bases and J shed 9 bases, with 11 bases lying between them. CDR1 is SEHNR, CDR2 FQNEAQ, per germline (reference sequence). DNA for the CDR3: TGTGCCAGCGGCCCCCTTCCTTCACCCCTCCACTTT. It encodes CASGPLPSPLHF.